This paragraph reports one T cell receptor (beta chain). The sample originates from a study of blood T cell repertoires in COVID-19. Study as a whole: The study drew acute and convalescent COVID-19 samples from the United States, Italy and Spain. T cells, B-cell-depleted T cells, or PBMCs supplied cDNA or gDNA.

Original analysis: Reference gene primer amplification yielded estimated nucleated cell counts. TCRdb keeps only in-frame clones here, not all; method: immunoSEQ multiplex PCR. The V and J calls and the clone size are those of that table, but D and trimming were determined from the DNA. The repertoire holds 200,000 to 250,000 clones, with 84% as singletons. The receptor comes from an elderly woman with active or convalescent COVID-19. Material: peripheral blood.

The CDR3 reads CASSLETGYYNEQFF. The CDR3 nucleotides read TGTGCCAGCAGCTTAGAGACAGGATACTACAATGAGCAGTTCTTC. The chain combines TRBV7-9 with TRBJ2-1, with D maybe TRBD1 (6 bases). Looked up from germline, CDR1 is SEHNR and CDR2 is FQNEAQ (reference sequence). The CDR3 totals 15 residues. V dropped 1 base and J dropped 3 bases, with 10 bases sitting between them. Variable domain in full (rest from reference TRBV7-9 and TRBJ2-1): DTGVSQNPRHKITKRGQNVTFRCDPISEHNRLYWYRQTLGQGPEFLTYFQNEAQLEKSRLLSDRFSAERPKGSFSTLEIQRTEQGDSAMYLCASSLETGYYNEQFFGPGTRLTVL.